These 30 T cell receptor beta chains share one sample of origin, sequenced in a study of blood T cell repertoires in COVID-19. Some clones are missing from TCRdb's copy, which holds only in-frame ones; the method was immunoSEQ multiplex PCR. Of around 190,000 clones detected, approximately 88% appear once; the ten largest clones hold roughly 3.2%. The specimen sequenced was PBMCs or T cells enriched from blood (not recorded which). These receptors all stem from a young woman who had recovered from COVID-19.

The CDR3 reads CASSPLFRGGKDEQFF. The CDR3 DNA reads as TGTGCCAGCAGTCCACTTTTTCGGGGGGGCAAGGATGAGCAGTTCTTC. The chain uses TRBV28 and TRBJ2-1; 8 bases map to TRBD2. CDR1 and CDR2 from the germline V gene are MDHEN and SYDVKM. CDR3 size: 16 residues. The trim removed 5 bases at V and 8 bases at J, leaving 14 bases unmatched.

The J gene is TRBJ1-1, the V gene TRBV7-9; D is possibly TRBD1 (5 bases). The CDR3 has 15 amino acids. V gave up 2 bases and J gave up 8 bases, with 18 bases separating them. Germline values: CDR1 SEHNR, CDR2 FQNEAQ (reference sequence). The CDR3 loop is CASSLMAGSVTEAFF. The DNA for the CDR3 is TGTGCCAGCAGCTTAATGGCAGGGTCGGTTACAGAAGCTTTCTTT.

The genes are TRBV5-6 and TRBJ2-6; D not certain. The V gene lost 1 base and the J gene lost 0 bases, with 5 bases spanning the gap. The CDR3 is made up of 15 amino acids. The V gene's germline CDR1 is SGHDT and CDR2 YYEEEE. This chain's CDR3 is CASSLRSSGANVLTF. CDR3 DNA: TGTGCCAGCAGCTTGCGGAGCTCTGGGGCCAACGTCCTGACTTTC.

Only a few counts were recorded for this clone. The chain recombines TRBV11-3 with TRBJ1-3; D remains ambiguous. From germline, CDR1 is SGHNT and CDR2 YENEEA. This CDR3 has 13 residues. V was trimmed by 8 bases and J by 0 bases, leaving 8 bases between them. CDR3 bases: TGTGCCAGCGCAAGGAGCTCTGGAAACACCATATATTTT. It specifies CASARSSGNTIYF.

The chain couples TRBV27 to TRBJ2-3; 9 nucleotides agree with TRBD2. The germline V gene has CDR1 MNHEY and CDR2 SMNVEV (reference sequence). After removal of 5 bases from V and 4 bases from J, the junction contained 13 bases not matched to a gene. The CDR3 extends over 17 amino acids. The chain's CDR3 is CASSPNGLARWADTQYF. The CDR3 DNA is TGTGCCAGCAGTCCCAACGGACTAGCGAGGTGGGCAGATACGCAGTATTTT.

Here the CDR3 DNA reads TGCGCCAGCAGCTTGGGGCAGGGGGTATTTACGGATCGTAACAATGAGCAGTTCTTC. Its translation: CASSLGQGVFTDRNNEQFF. This rearrangement joins TRBV5-1 to TRBJ2-1, with 7 bases lining up with TRBD1. The germline V gene has CDR1 SGHRS and CDR2 YFSETQ. The CDR3 is made up of 19 amino acids. Unmatched junction bases numbered 17, after V lost 0 bases and J lost 5 bases. The complete variable domain, with remaining parts taken from reference TRBV5-1 and TRBJ2-1, reads KAGVTQTPRYLIKTRGQQVTLSCSPISGHRSVSWYQQTPGQGLQFLFEYFSETQRNKGNFPGRFSGRQFSNSRSEMNVSTLELGDSALYLCASSLGQGVFTDRNNEQFFGPGTRLTVL.

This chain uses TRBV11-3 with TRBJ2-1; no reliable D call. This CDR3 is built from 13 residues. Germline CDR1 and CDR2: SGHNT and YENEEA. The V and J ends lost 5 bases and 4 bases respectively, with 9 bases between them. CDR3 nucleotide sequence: TGTGCCAGCAGCCTAAATCGATACAATGAGCAGTTCTTC. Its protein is CASSLNRYNEQFF.

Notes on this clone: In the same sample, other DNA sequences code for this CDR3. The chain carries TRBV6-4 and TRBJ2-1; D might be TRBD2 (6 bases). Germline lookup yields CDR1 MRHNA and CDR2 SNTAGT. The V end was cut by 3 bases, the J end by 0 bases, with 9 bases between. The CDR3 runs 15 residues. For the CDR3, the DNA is TGTGCCAGCAGTGAAGGAGGGAGCTCCTACAATGAGCAGTTCTTC. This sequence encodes CASSEGGSSYNEQFF.

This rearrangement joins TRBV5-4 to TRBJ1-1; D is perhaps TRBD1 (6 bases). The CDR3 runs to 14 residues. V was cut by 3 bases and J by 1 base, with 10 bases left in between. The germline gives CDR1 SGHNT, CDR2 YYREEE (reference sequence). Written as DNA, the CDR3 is TGTGCCAGCAGCTCCAGGGGCAGGAACACTGAAGCTTTCTTT. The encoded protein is CASSSRGRNTEAFF.

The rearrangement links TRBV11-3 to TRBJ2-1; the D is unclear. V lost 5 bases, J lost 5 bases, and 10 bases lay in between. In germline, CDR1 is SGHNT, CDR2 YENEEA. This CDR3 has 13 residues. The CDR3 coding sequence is TGTGCCAGCAGCCTCGGGTCAAACAATGAGCAGTTCTTC. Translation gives CASSLGSNNEQFF.

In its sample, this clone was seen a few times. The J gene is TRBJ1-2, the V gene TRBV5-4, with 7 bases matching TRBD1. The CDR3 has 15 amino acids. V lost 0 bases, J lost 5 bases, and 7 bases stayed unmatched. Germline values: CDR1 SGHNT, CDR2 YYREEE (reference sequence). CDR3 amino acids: CASSLGGQLLYGYTF. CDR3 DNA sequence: TGTGCCAGCAGCTTGGGGGGACAGCTATTATATGGCTACACCTTC.

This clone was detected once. The CDR3 region is CASSFGTGSEAFF. In DNA form, the CDR3 reads TGTGCCAGCAGTTTCGGTACGGGGAGTGAAGCTTTCTTT. This rearrangement joins TRBV27 to TRBJ1-1; D unclear. Germline V lookup: CDR1 MNHEY, CDR2 SMNVEV (reference sequence). V was shortened by 3 bases and J by 7 bases, with 12 bases between the two germline ends. This CDR3 region has 13 residues.

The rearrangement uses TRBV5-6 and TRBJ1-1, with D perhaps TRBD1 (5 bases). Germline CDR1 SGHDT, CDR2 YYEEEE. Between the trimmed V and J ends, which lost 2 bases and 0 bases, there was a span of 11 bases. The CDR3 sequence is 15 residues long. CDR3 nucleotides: TGTGCCAGCAGCTTCTGGGGGGGAATGAACACTGAAGCTTTCTTT. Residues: CASSFWGGMNTEAFF.

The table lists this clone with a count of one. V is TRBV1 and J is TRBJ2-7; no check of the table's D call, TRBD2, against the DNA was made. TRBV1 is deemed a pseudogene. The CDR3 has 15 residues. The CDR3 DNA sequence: TGCACCAGCAGACCGCGGGGGACCTCTAAACGCGAGCAGTACTTC. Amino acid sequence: CTSRPRGTSKREQYF.

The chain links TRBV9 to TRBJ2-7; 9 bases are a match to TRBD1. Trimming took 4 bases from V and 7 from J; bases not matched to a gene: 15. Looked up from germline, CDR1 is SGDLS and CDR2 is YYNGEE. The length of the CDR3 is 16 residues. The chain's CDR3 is CASSPGWTGAVREQYF. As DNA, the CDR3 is TGTGCCAGCAGCCCCGGATGGACAGGGGCGGTTCGGGAGCAGTACTTC. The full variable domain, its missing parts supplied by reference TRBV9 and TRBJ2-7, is DSGVTQTPKHLITATGQRVTLRCSPRSGDLSVYWYQQSLDQGLQFLIQYYNGEERAKGNILERFSAQQFPDLHSELNLSSLELGDSALYFCASSPGWTGAVREQYFGPGTRLTVT.

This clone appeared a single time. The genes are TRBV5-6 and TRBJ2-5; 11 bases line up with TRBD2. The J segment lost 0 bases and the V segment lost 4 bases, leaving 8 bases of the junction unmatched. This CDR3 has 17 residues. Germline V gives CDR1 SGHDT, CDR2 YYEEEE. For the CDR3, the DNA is TGTGCCAGCAGCCTATTAACTAGCGGGGGTTACCAAGAGACCCAGTACTTC. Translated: CASSLLTSGGYQETQYF.

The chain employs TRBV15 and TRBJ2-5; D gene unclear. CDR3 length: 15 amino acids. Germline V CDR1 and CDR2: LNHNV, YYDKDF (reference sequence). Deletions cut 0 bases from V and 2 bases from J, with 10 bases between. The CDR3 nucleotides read TGTGCCACCAGCAGAGATTTCCAGTTACAAGAGACCCAGTACTTC. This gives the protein CATSRDFQLQETQYF.

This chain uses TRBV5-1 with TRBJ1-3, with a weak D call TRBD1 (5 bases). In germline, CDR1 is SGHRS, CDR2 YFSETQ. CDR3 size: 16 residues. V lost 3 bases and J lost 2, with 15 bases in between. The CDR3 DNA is TGCGCCAGCAGCTATTCATGGGGCTCGCCTGGAAACACCATATATTTT. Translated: CASSYSWGSPGNTIYF.

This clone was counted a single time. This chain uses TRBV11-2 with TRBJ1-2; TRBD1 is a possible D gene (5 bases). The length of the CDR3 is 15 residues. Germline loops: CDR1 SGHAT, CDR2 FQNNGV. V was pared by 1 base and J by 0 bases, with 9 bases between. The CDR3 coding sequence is TGTGCCAGCAGCTTAGCGACAGCATCTAACTATGGCTACACCTTC. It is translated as CASSLATASNYGYTF.

The CDR3 is CASSGGTLAYEQYF. The CDR3 DNA reads TGTGCCAGCAGCGGCGGGACTTTAGCCTACGAGCAGTACTTC. This chain links TRBV11-2 with TRBJ2-7; TRBD2 might be the D (6 bases). CDR1 SGHAT and CDR2 FQNNGV come from the germline V gene. V lost 5 bases and J lost 2, with 13 bases in between. CDR3 length equals 14 residues.

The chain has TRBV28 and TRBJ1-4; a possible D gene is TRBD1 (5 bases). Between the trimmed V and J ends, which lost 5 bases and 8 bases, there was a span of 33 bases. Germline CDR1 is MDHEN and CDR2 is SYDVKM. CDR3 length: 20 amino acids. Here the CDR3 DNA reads TGTGCCAGCAGTCAGTCAGTCCCCCTCCAGGGTTTTGACTTTAGGGAAAAACTGTTTTTT. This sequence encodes CASSQSVPLQGFDFREKLFF. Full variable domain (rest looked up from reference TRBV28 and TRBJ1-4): DVKVTQSSRYLVKRTGEKVFLECVQDMDHENMFWYRQDPGLGLRLIYFSYDVKMKEKGDIPEGYSVSREKKERFSLILESASTNQTSMYLCASSQSVPLQGFDFREKLFFGSGTQLSVL.

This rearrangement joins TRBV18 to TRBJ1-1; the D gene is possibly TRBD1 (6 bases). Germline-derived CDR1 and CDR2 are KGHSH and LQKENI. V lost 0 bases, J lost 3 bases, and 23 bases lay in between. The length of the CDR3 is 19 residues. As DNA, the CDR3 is TGTGCCAGCTCACCACCCTTTCATGAGACACTTGAGGGGGACACTGAAGCTTTCTTT. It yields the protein CASSPPFHETLEGDTEAFF.

DNA of the CDR3: TGTGCCAGCTCATCCTACAGACAGGGTTCCTATGGCTACACCTTC. This codes for CASSSYRQGSYGYTF. J is TRBJ1-2 and V is TRBV18; 7 positions agree with TRBD1. The length of the CDR3 is 15 residues. V dropped 5 bases and J dropped 4; count of bases not matched to a gene: 10. CDR1 is KGHSH, CDR2 LQKENI, per germline.

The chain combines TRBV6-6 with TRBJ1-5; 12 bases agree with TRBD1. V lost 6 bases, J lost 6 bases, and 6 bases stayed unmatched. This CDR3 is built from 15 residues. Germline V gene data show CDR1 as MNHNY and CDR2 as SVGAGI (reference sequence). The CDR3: CASSPGQGAIQPQHF. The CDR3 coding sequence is TGTGCCAGCAGCCCGGGACAGGGGGCAATTCAGCCCCAGCATTTT.

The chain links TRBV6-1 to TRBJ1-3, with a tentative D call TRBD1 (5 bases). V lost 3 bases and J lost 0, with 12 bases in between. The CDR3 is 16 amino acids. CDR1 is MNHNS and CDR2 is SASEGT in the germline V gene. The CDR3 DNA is TGTGCCAGCAGTGACAGGGCCCGTCTCTCTGGAAACACCATATATTTT. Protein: CASSDRARLSGNTIYF.

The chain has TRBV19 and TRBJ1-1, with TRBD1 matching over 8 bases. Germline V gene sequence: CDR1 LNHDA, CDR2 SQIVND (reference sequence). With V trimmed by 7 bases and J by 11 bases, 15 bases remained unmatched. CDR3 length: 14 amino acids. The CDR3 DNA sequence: TGTGCCAGTACTAGCGGACAGGGAGCGATTCAGGCTTTCTTT. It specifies CASTSGQGAIQAFF.

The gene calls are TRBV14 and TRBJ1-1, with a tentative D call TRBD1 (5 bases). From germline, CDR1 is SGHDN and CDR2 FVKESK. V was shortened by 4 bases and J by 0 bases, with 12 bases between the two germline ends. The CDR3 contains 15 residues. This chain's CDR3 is CASSRGGNMNTEAFF. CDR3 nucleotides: TGTGCCAGCAGCCGGGGGGGGAACATGAACACTGAAGCTTTCTTT.

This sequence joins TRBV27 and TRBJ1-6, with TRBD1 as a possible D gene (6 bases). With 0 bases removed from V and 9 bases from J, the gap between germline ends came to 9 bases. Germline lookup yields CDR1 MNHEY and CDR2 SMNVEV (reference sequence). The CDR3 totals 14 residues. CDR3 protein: CASSLSGGRSPLHF. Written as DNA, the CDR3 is TGTGCCAGCAGTTTATCAGGGGGTCGTTCACCCCTCCACTTT.

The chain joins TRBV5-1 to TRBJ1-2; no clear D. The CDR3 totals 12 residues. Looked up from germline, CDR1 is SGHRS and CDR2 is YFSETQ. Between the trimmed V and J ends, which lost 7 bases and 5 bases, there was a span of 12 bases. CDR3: CASGEFEYGYTF. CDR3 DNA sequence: TGCGCCAGCGGAGAGTTCGAGTATGGCTACACCTTC.

The CDR3 spells CASEGVTGTINYGYTF. DNA for the CDR3: TGTGCCAGTGAGGGGGTAACCGGGACGATTAACTATGGCTACACCTTC. This chain uses TRBV28 with TRBJ1-2, with D possibly TRBD1 on 6 matching bases. CDR1 and CDR2 from the germline V gene are MDHEN and SYDVKM. V lost 9 bases and J 1 base, leaving 21 bases between the germline ends. The CDR3 has 16 residues.